These 19 T cell receptor beta chains share one sample of origin, sequenced in a study of Tregs in tolerant kidney transplant recipients. Generated by immunoSEQ multiplex PCR, the TCRdb table keeps only in-frame clones and is missing some. The sample lists about 240,000 clones; 84% were seen once. Specimen: CD4+ T cells from blood. These receptors all come from a human donor in good health.

V and J are TRBV5-4 and TRBJ2-5; 9 nucleotides match TRBD2. The CDR3 totals 17 residues. Looked up from germline, CDR1 is SGHNT and CDR2 is YYREEE (reference sequence). The V gene end was trimmed by 0 bases and the J gene end by 4 bases; junction bases not matched to a gene: 10. CDR3 sequence: CASSLAVGGGAGETQYF. DNA of the CDR3: TGTGCCAGCAGCTTGGCCGTGGGCGGGGGGGCCGGAGAGACCCAGTACTTC.

The chain uses TRBV2 and TRBJ1-3; TRBD1 aligns across 8 bases. The germline CDR1 and CDR2 sequences are SNHLY and FYNNEI. Trimming took 6 bases from V and 4 from J; bases not matched to a gene: 5. The CDR3 runs 14 residues. The CDR3 here is CASSRQGSGNTIYF. The CDR3 DNA sequence: TGTGCCAGCAGCCGACAGGGGTCGGGAAACACCATATATTTT.

The chain employs TRBV29-1 and TRBJ2-5, with 7 bases fitting TRBD2. This CDR3 has 13 residues. CDR1 and CDR2 (germline): SQVTM, ANQGSEA. V trimming: 5 bases; J trimming: 5 bases; junction bases outside the gene matches: 8. For the CDR3, the DNA is TGCAGCGTTCGACTAGCAGATGGGGAGACCCAGTACTTC. Protein sequence: CSVRLADGETQYF.

The CDR3: CASGKGPYNSPLHF. The DNA of the CDR3 is TGTGCCAGCGGGAAGGGCCCCTATAATTCACCCCTCCACTTT. The rearrangement uses TRBV6-5 and TRBJ1-6, with D hard to call. The CDR3 is made up of 14 amino acids. The V gene's germline CDR1 is MNHEY and CDR2 SVGAGI. The germline V and J ends were trimmed by 8 bases and 2 bases, with 10 bases remaining between them.

V and J are TRBV5-4 and TRBJ2-5, with 9 bases aligning to TRBD2. Looked up from germline, CDR1 is SGHNT and CDR2 is YYREEE (reference sequence). This CDR3 comprises 15 residues. The V segment lost 3 bases and the J segment 2 bases; nucleotides outside the gene matches: 5. CDR3 region: CASSSATSGQETQYF. CDR3 DNA: TGTGCCAGCAGCTCTGCGACTAGCGGACAAGAGACCCAGTACTTC. The whole variable domain, filled in from reference TRBV5-4 and TRBJ2-5, reads ETGVTQSPTHLIKTRGQQVTLRCSSQSGHNTVSWYQQALGQGPQFIFQYYREEENGRGNFPPRFSGLQFPNYSSELNVNALELDDSALYLCASSSATSGQETQYFGPGTRLLVL.

This chain uses TRBV5-1 with TRBJ1-1; D unresolved. CDR1 and CDR2 (germline): SGHRS, YFSETQ. This CDR3 has 13 amino acids. V gave up 2 bases and J gave up 1 base, with 6 bases separating them. For the CDR3, the DNA is TGCGCCAGCAGCTTCCGCGGGAACACTGAAGCTTTCTTT. Translated, it gives CASSFRGNTEAFF.

This chain uses TRBV7-9 with TRBJ1-1; tentatively, D is TRBD1 (5 bases). CDR1 is SEHNR, CDR2 FQNEAQ, per germline (reference sequence). With 7 bases removed from V and 3 bases from J, the gap between germline ends came to 12 bases. CDR3 size: 13 residues. CDR3 bases: TGTGCCAGCATCCCAGCAGGGTACACTGAAGCTTTCTTT. This gives the protein CASIPAGYTEAFF.

This chain links TRBV7-9 with TRBJ1-6; TRBD1 agrees at 8 bases. The CDR3 has 14 amino acids. The germline V gene encodes CDR1 SEHNR and CDR2 FQNEAQ (reference sequence). The ends lost 5 bases at V and 7 bases at J; junction bases unmatched: 4. This CDR3 is CASSPRQGNSPLHF. The CDR3 DNA is TGTGCCAGCAGCCCCAGACAGGGGAATTCACCCCTCCACTTT.

The CDR3 reads CASSLAGPLPNKQYF. CDR3 nucleotide sequence: TGCGCCAGCAGCTTGGCGGGACCGCTCCCTAACAAGCAGTACTTC. The chain is built from TRBV5-1 and TRBJ2-7; D may correspond to TRBD1 or TRBD2 (5 bases each). CDR1 is SGHRS and CDR2 is YFSETQ in the germline V gene. V lost 0 bases, J lost 8 bases, and 18 bases lay in between. The length of the CDR3 is 15 residues.

The chain couples TRBV30 to TRBJ2-1, with D possibly being TRBD1 (6 bases). V lost 5 bases and J lost 12, with 26 bases in between. This CDR3 spans 15 amino acids. In germline, CDR1 is GTSNPN, CDR2 SVGIG (reference sequence). The CDR3 nucleotides read TGTGCCTGGCTTGGGAAGGGGGAGTTGAGCTTCGGGCAGTTCTTC. Its translation: CAWLGKGELSFGQFF.

This clone has just one count. The CDR3 reads CASSKVAGTSYNEQFF. CDR3 nucleotide sequence: TGTGCCAGTAGTAAGGTAGCGGGAACCTCCTACAATGAGCAGTTCTTC. This rearrangement joins TRBV19 to TRBJ2-1; 8 nucleotides align to TRBD2. From germline, CDR1 is LNHDA and CDR2 SQIVND (reference sequence). Losses at the gene ends were 4 bases for V and 0 bases for J; bases not matched to a gene: 5. This CDR3 has 16 amino acids.

The chain recombines TRBV18 with TRBJ1-2; D unresolved. Trimming took 6 bases from V and 1 from J, leaving 12 bases between them. CDR1 and CDR2 (germline): KGHSH, LQKENI. This CDR3 region has 14 residues. CDR3 nucleotide sequence: TGTGCCAGCTCTCCGACGGGGTATAACTATGGCTACACCTTC. Translated: CASSPTGYNYGYTF.

V usage is TRBV5-5 and J usage is TRBJ2-2; maybe TRBD1 (5 bases). Germline V gene lookup returns CDR1 SGHKS and CDR2 YYEKEE (reference sequence). This CDR3 has 16 amino acids. Trimming shortened V by 5 bases and J by 0 bases, and 14 bases separated the two germline ends. The CDR3 DNA is TGTGCCAGCAGTTCCAGGGTACGATCGAACACCGGGGAGCTGTTTTTT. Protein sequence: CASSSRVRSNTGELFF. Supplemented by reference TRBV5-5 and TRBJ2-2, the full variable domain reads DAGVTQSPTHLIKTRGQQVTLRCSPISGHKSVSWYQQVLGQGPQFIFQYYEKEERGRGNFPDRFSARQFPNYSSELNVNALLLGDSALYLCASSSRVRSNTGELFFGEGSRLTVL.

The rearrangement links TRBV29-1 to TRBJ1-1; D is unresolved. The CDR3 contains 13 residues. Germline assignment: CDR1 SQVTM and CDR2 ANQGSEA. Trimming left V 4 bases short and J 1 base short, with 10 bases between. CDR3 sequence reads: CSVVRHENTEAFF. CDR3 nucleotide sequence: TGCAGCGTTGTAAGACATGAGAACACTGAAGCTTTCTTT.

This clone was counted only a few times. V and J are TRBV19 and TRBJ1-1; D uncertain. The germline V gene has CDR1 LNHDA and CDR2 SQIVND (reference sequence). The V end was cut by 5 bases, the J end by 0 bases, with 10 bases between. The length of the CDR3 is 14 residues. This chain's CDR3 is CASSGARMNTEAFF. For the CDR3, the DNA is TGTGCCAGTAGTGGTGCCAGAATGAACACTGAAGCTTTCTTT.

This clone was detected only a few times. The gene calls are TRBV11-3 and TRBJ2-5; 12 nucleotides match TRBD2. This CDR3 has 15 amino acids. The V segment lost 1 base and the J segment 4 bases; nucleotides outside the gene matches: 1. Germline assignment: CDR1 SGHNT and CDR2 YENEEA. The DNA for the CDR3 is TGTGCCAGCAGCTTAGGGACTAGCGGGGCAGAGACCCAGTACTTC. Its translation is CASSLGTSGAETQYF.

The gene calls are TRBV7-3 and TRBJ1-2, with 9 nucleotides matching TRBD1. This CDR3 comprises 18 residues. Germline V lookup: CDR1 SGHTA, CDR2 FQGTGA. The V segment lost 1 base and the J segment 4 bases; nucleotides outside the gene matches: 13. The CDR3 region is CASSLSSATGTGPYGYTF. DNA of the CDR3: TGTGCCAGCAGCTTAAGTTCCGCAACCGGGACAGGGCCCTATGGCTACACCTTC.

This rearrangement joins TRBV6-5 to TRBJ1-2; a possible D gene is TRBD1 (6 bases). CDR1 is MNHEY and CDR2 is SVGAGI in the germline V gene. The CDR3 runs to 15 residues. V dropped 4 bases and J dropped 2 bases, with 14 bases sitting between them. In DNA, the CDR3 is TGTGCCAGCAGTTTCTCCCGGGGGCCGAACTATGGCTACACCTTC. Its protein product is CASSFSRGPNYGYTF.

The CDR3 loop reads CASKGQAGNQPQHF. The CDR3 coding sequence is TGTGCCAGTAAGGGACAGGCCGGCAATCAGCCCCAGCATTTT. This sequence joins TRBV19 and TRBJ1-5, with 8 bases matching TRBD1. Germline V lookup: CDR1 LNHDA, CDR2 SQIVND (reference sequence). The CDR3 sequence is 14 residues long. The V gene end was trimmed by 7 bases and the J gene end by 2 bases; junction bases not matched to a gene: 4.